This T cell receptor beta chain originates from a study of blood T cell repertoires in COVID-19. Study as a whole: The origin of the acute and convalescent COVID-19 samples was the United States, Italy and Spain. T cells, B-cell-depleted T cells, or PBMCs supplied cDNA or gDNA.

This clone has a handful of counts. The CDR3 runs 19 residues. The V segment lost 4 bases and the J segment 2 bases; nucleotides outside the gene matches: 9. CDR1 and CDR2 (germline): SNHLY, FYNNEI. In the authors' methods: Estimates of nucleated cell counts were drawn from the amplification of reference gene primers. Repertoires were generated with immunoSEQ multiplex PCR, while TCRdb's copy carries only in-frame clones and drops some. The D gene and trimming were derived from the DNA, and the V and J assignments and clone size from that table. The profile shows about 190,000 clones, around 80% of them singletons.

The sequence was collected from a woman of 80 years or more with active or convalescent COVID-19. J is TRBJ2-2 and V is TRBV2; 14 nucleotides align to TRBD2. The sample was peripheral blood. This chain's CDR3 is CASSAGLAGVLENTGELFF. In DNA, the CDR3 is TGTGCCAGCAGTGCGGGACTAGCGGGGGTCCTCGAAAACACCGGGGAGCTGTTTTTT.